The T cell receptor (beta chain) described here comes from a study of T-cell memory formation after mild COVID-19. TCRdb re-called the 5' RACE reads through MiXCR, storing one row per CDR3 protein. The sample has about 200,000 distinct CDR3 sequences, roughly 10% seen once; the top ten hold 3.5% to 4%. The sequence was obtained from a man aged 18-30 years who had mild COVID-19 (a few samples of this study predate the infection). Cell type and time point are not known. Sequencing was done on a sample of PBMCs or a T cell subset sorted from them (not recorded which).

CDR3 nucleotides: TGTGCCAGCAGCTTCCCAGGGGCTTACAATGAGCAGTTCTTC. Translating it yields CASSFPGAYNEQFF. The chain combines TRBV5-4 with TRBJ2-1, with D perhaps TRBD1 (6 bases). CDR1 SGHNT and CDR2 YYREEE come from the germline V gene (reference sequence). The V end lost 2 bases, the J end lost 4 bases, and 10 bases lay between the germline ends. The CDR3 has 14 amino acids.